This passage covers 10 T cell receptor beta chains from one sample sequenced in a study of blood T cell repertoires in COVID-19. Generated by immunoSEQ multiplex PCR, the TCRdb table keeps only in-frame clones and is missing some. The sample yields over 200,000 clones, 84% seen once. The sequenced sample was peripheral blood. These receptors all stem from a woman aged 80 or older with COVID-19, enrolled during active disease.

The chain has TRBV9 and TRBJ1-3, with D perhaps TRBD1 (6 bases). Germline assignment: CDR1 SGDLS and CDR2 YYNGEE. The CDR3 loop spans 14 amino acids. V shed 5 bases and J shed 7 bases, with 16 bases lying between them. The CDR3 DNA reads TGTGCCAGCAGGGGCTCAGGGGAAGGGAACACCATATATTTT. Its translation: CASRGSGEGNTIYF.

This clone has only a few counts. This chain links TRBV7-9 with TRBJ1-1, with TRBD1 matching over 7 bases. Germline loops: CDR1 SEHNR, CDR2 FQNEAQ (reference sequence). J lost 11 bases, V lost 6 bases, and 12 bases had no gene match. The CDR3 length is 13 residues. This CDR3 reads CASRATGFGDAFF. The CDR3 DNA sequence: TGTGCCAGCAGGGCGACAGGGTTTGGTGACGCTTTCTTT.

The J gene is TRBJ1-1, the V gene TRBV5-1; TRBD1 matches at 8 bases. This CDR3 is built from 16 residues. V trimming: 2 bases; J trimming: 4 bases; junction bases outside the gene matches: 10. Germline-derived CDR1 and CDR2 are SGHRS and YFSETQ. The CDR3 DNA sequence: TGCGCCAGCAGCTTCGCCACAGGGGGAGGGAGCACTGAAGCTTTCTTT. Translation gives CASSFATGGGSTEAFF.

This clone was recorded only once. This rearrangement joins TRBV18 to TRBJ1-6, with D uncertain. V lost 2 bases and J 6 bases, leaving 14 bases between the germline ends. CDR1 and CDR2 from the germline V gene are KGHSH and LQKENI. The CDR3 sequence is 16 residues long. Here the CDR3 DNA reads TGTGCCAGCTCACCAGGGCAGCCATCGGCTAATTCACCCCTCCACTTT. Its protein is CASSPGQPSANSPLHF.

V is TRBV6-4 and J is TRBJ1-2; D unresolved. This CDR3 comprises 12 residues. Germline lookup yields CDR1 MRHNA and CDR2 SNTAGT. The ends were cut back, 2 bases at V and 4 bases at J, with 5 bases in the middle. The chain's CDR3 is CASSDSSYGYTF. Written as DNA, the CDR3 is TGTGCCAGCAGTGACAGCTCCTATGGCTACACCTTC.

The chain recombines TRBV9 with TRBJ2-2, with 9 bases lining up with TRBD2. This CDR3 region has 18 residues. Germline assignment: CDR1 SGDLS and CDR2 YYNGEE. Germline trimming cut 5 bases from V and 0 bases from J; bases unmatched to any gene: 11. The CDR3 nucleotides are TGTGCCAGCAGTCGTCGGGCTAGCGGGGTATCGAACACCGGGGAGCTGTTTTTT. Its translation is CASSRRASGVSNTGELFF.

The chain combines TRBV5-1 with TRBJ1-4; TRBD1 is a possible D gene (6 bases). V shed 7 bases and J shed 2 bases, with 12 bases lying between them. The CDR3 length is 14 residues. Germline values: CDR1 SGHRS, CDR2 YFSETQ. The CDR3 sequence is CASSQGWTNEKLFF. DNA for the CDR3: TGCGCCAGCTCTCAGGGGTGGACTAATGAAAAACTGTTTTTT.

This chain links TRBV28 with TRBJ1-2; 7 bases agree with TRBD1. J gave up 8 bases and V 7 bases, and 4 bases lay outside the gene matches. Germline V CDR1 and CDR2: MDHEN, SYDVKM. CDR3 size: 11 residues. The CDR3 sequence: CASKGADGYTF. The CDR3, as DNA: TGTGCCAGCAAGGGGGCGGACGGCTACACCTTC.

This chain links TRBV9 with TRBJ1-3; 10 positions agree with TRBD1. The CDR3 is 16 amino acids. Germline V gene lookup returns CDR1 SGDLS and CDR2 YYNGEE. Germline trimming cut 0 bases from V and 2 bases from J; bases unmatched to any gene: 2. In nucleotides, the CDR3 is TGTGCCAGCAGCGTAGTCGACAGGGGGCCTGGAAACACCATATATTTT. This gives the protein CASSVVDRGPGNTIYF.

The V gene is TRBV28, the J gene TRBJ1-4; 11 bases fit TRBD1. V gave up 5 bases and J gave up 0 bases; unmatched junction bases: 5. The CDR3 covers 17 residues. Germline CDR1 is MDHEN and CDR2 is SYDVKM. The CDR3 loop reads CASSLGQGATTNEKLFF. The CDR3 nucleotides are TGTGCCAGCAGTCTAGGACAGGGGGCCACAACTAATGAAAAACTGTTTTTT.